The 24 T cell receptor beta chains given below trace back to one sample, sequenced in a study of T-cell reconstitution after alpha-beta-depleted transplantation in children. A library of TCRbeta sequences, prepared with unique molecular identifiers, was generated. Using its own MiXCR run on the PCR reads, TCRdb lists one record per CDR3 protein. Of 550,000 to 600,000 distinct CDR3 sequences in the sample, about 21% were seen once. The sample was PBMCs, mostly from graft donor cells, taken 360 days after TCRalphabeta/CD19-depleted stem cell transplant. These receptors came from a boy in the first two years of life who had a stem cell transplant for acute myeloid leukemia, so the T cells may come from the graft donor.

This clonotype was observed many times. The rearrangement joins TRBV10-3 to TRBJ2-3; 14 bases are a match to TRBD2. This CDR3 is 18 amino acids long. After removal of 0 bases from V and 2 bases from J, the junction contained 4 bases not matched to a gene. Per germline, CDR1 ENHRY and CDR2 SYGVKD. The CDR3, as DNA: TGTGCCATCAGTGAGTCGCGGACTAGCGGGGGGACCACAGATACGCAGTATTTT. Its protein product is CAISESRTSGGTTDTQYF.

This clonotype has ten or more counts. The chain links TRBV29-1 to TRBJ2-7, with D perhaps matching TRBD1 (6 bases). Germline CDR1 reads SQVTM; CDR2 reads ANQGSEA. CDR3 length: 13 residues. Trimming removed 7 bases from V and 3 bases from J, with 16 bases in between. CDR3 coding DNA: TGCAGCGCTGCACAGGGTCTCTTCTACGAGCAGTACTTC. This sequence encodes CSAAQGLFYEQYF.

This chain joins TRBV7-2 and TRBJ2-1; 7 nucleotides match TRBD2. CDR1 and CDR2 from the germline V gene are SGHTA and FQGNSA. V trimming: 5 bases; J trimming: 6 bases; junction bases outside the gene matches: 7. This CDR3 comprises 14 residues. CDR3 region: CASSLLGGGNEQFF. CDR3 bases: TGTGCCAGCAGCCTCCTGGGGGGGGGCAATGAGCAGTTCTTC.

The J gene is TRBJ2-3, the V gene TRBV3-1, with 9 bases fitting TRBD2. CDR3 size: 19 residues. V lost 8 bases, J lost 1 base, and 19 bases stayed unmatched. Germline CDR1 reads LGHDT; CDR2 reads YNNKEL (reference sequence). In DNA form, the CDR3 reads TGTGCCAGCTGTTTTGGGGCGGGGGGGCGACGAGAACGCACAGATACGCAGTATTTT. It yields the protein CASCFGAGGRRERTDTQYF.

The rearrangement links TRBV15 to TRBJ2-1, with 13 bases lining up with TRBD2. Trimming at V came to 5 bases and at J to 14 bases, leaving 6 bases not matched to a gene. The V gene's germline CDR1 is LNHNV and CDR2 YYDKDF (reference sequence). The CDR3 contains 13 residues. The CDR3 DNA sequence: TGTGCCACCAGCCGGGGACTAGCGGGGTTAGAGTTCTTC. Protein: CATSRGLAGLEFF.

V is TRBV7-9 and J is TRBJ1-4, with TRBD1 matching 7 bases. The CDR3 totals 15 residues. The germline V gene has CDR1 SEHNR and CDR2 FQNEAQ (reference sequence). After removal of 5 bases from V and 4 bases from J, the junction contained 7 bases not matched to a gene. The CDR3 DNA reads TGTGCCAGCAGCGGCAGGACAGGCCGTAATGAAAAACTGTTTTTT. This codes for CASSGRTGRNEKLFF.

J is TRBJ2-1 and V is TRBV25-1; TRBD2 matches 11 bases. The germline V gene has CDR1 MGHDK and CDR2 SYGVNS. This CDR3 region has 15 residues. The junction had 8 bases not matched to a gene; V was cut back by 8 bases and J by 5 bases. The CDR3, as DNA: TGTGCCAGCCACACTAGCGGGGGAAATCACAATGAGCAGTTCTTC. Translating gives CASHTSGGNHNEQFF.

The chain recombines TRBV7-2 with TRBJ2-1, with 12 bases fitting TRBD2. The junction had 7 bases not matched to a gene; V was cut back by 5 bases and J by 8 bases. The germline V gene encodes CDR1 SGHTA and CDR2 FQGNSA. The CDR3 contains 15 residues. In DNA form, the CDR3 reads TGTGCCAGCAGCGCTAGCGGGGGGGCCAGCCATGAGCAGTTCTTC. Encoded protein: CASSASGGASHEQFF.

The chain joins TRBV21-1 to TRBJ1-1; TRBD1, the table's D call, lacks a check against the DNA. TRBV21-1 is labeled a pseudogene. This CDR3 comprises 16 residues. The CDR3 DNA sequence: TGTGCCAGCAGCAGTAGGGAGGGGCGCCCGAACACTGAAGCTTTCTTT. It specifies CASSSREGRPNTEAFF.

This clonotype was counted many times. The CDR3 DNA follows: TGTGCCAGCAGTCCTAGGGGTTCCCAAGAGACCCAGTACTTC. It translates to CASSPRGSQETQYF. The chain uses TRBV6-1 and TRBJ2-5; weak D call: TRBD1 (5 bases). The CDR3 consists of 14 residues. CDR1 is MNHNS, CDR2 SASEGT, per germline. V lost 5 bases and J lost 1, with 11 bases in between.

This clonotype has only a few counts. The chain couples TRBV15 to TRBJ2-6; possibly TRBD1 for D (6 bases). The CDR3 sequence is 15 residues long. Trimming removed 3 bases at V and 2 bases at J, with 8 bases between. Germline lookup yields CDR1 LNHNV and CDR2 YYDKDF (reference sequence). The CDR3 DNA sequence: TGTGCCACCAGCAGGCAGGGGACTGGGGCCAACGTCCTGACTTTC. Translated: CATSRQGTGANVLTF.

This rearrangement joins TRBV11-2 to TRBJ1-1; TRBD1 agrees at 10 bases. This CDR3 comprises 16 residues. Germline lookup yields CDR1 SGHAT and CDR2 FQNNGV. Trimming took 3 bases from V and 1 from J; bases not matched to a gene: 5. CDR3 amino acids: CASSFAGTGENTEAFF. Here the CDR3 DNA reads TGTGCCAGCAGCTTCGCCGGGACAGGGGAGAACACTGAAGCTTTCTTT.

This clonotype appeared many times. V gene TRBV7-9 combines with J gene TRBJ2-1; 11 bases agree with TRBD2. Germline V gene lookup returns CDR1 SEHNR and CDR2 FQNEAQ (reference sequence). With 0 bases clipped from V and 3 bases from J, the junction kept 4 bases outside the gene matches. The CDR3 is made up of 17 amino acids. The CDR3 loop is CASSLALTSGGYNEQFF. CDR3 DNA: TGTGCCAGCAGCTTAGCGCTAACTAGCGGGGGCTACAATGAGCAGTTCTTC.

The chain uses TRBV29-1 and TRBJ1-2; 7 nucleotides match TRBD1. Germline V lookup: CDR1 SQVTM, CDR2 ANQGSEA. With 0 bases clipped from V and 7 bases from J, the junction kept 8 bases outside the gene matches. The length of the CDR3 is 14 residues. In DNA form, the CDR3 reads TGCAGCGTTGAAGATCGGGGACAGTCCTTTGGCTACACCTTC. Translation gives CSVEDRGQSFGYTF.

V usage is TRBV20-1 and J usage is TRBJ2-3; 8 bases are shared with TRBD2. Trimming at V came to 5 bases and at J to 1 base, leaving 11 bases not matched to a gene. There are 16 residues in the CDR3. Germline V gene data show CDR1 as DFQATT and CDR2 as SNEGSKA (reference sequence). CDR3 loop: CSALSGSPLGTDTQYF. The CDR3 coding sequence is TGCAGTGCTTTAAGCGGGAGCCCTTTAGGCACAGATACGCAGTATTTT.

This clonotype was recorded a few times. The chain carries TRBV20-1 and TRBJ1-3; D is undetermined. Trimming removed 0 bases from V and 0 bases from J, with 15 bases in between. The CDR3 covers 17 residues. Germline V gene lookup returns CDR1 DFQATT and CDR2 SNEGSKA (reference sequence). The CDR3 protein is CSARDYSSILSGNTIYF. CDR3 bases: TGCAGTGCTAGAGATTACAGCTCTATCCTCTCTGGAAACACCATATATTTT.

The table lists this clonotype with a few counts. The rearrangement uses TRBV29-1 and TRBJ2-3; unclear D gene. The CDR3 extends over 12 amino acids. Germline V gene sequence: CDR1 SQVTM, CDR2 ANQGSEA. V was clipped by 5 bases and J by 2 bases, with 8 bases between them. The CDR3 sequence is CSVRENTDTQYF. The CDR3 DNA is TGCAGCGTTCGAGAGAACACAGATACGCAGTATTTT.

V gene TRBV20-1 combines with J gene TRBJ2-5; 9 nucleotides line up with TRBD1. The CDR3 contains 15 residues. Germline CDR1 DFQATT, CDR2 SNEGSKA (reference sequence). Losses at the gene ends were 7 bases for V and 1 base for J; bases not matched to a gene: 10. In DNA form, the CDR3 reads TGCAGTGAAACGAGGACAGGGGCCCCCCAAGAGACCCAGTACTTC. It encodes CSETRTGAPQETQYF.

The chain has TRBV11-2 and TRBJ2-1; 7 nucleotides agree with TRBD1. Germline-derived CDR1 and CDR2 are SGHAT and FQNNGV. V gave up 7 bases and J gave up 8 bases; unmatched junction bases: 17. This CDR3 is 16 amino acids long. CDR3 coding DNA: TGTGCCAGCATCCGGCCGGTCGAGGGGGCCGCGGATGAGCAGTTCTTC. Translating gives CASIRPVEGAADEQFF.

V gene TRBV18 combines with J gene TRBJ2-1, with D perhaps matching TRBD1 or TRBD2 (5 bases each). Germline CDR1 and CDR2: KGHSH and LQKENI. The CDR3 has 13 residues. The germline V and J ends were trimmed by 3 bases and 13 bases, with 16 bases remaining between them. This CDR3 is CASSPGAQVEQFF. CDR3 DNA: TGTGCCAGCTCACCCGGGGCCCAGGTCGAACAGTTCTTC. Supplemented by reference TRBV18 and TRBJ2-1, the full variable domain reads NAGVMQNPRHLVRRRGQEARLRCSPMKGHSHVYWYRQLPEEGLKFMVYLQKENIIDESGMPKERFSAEFPKEGPSILRIQQVVRGDSAAYFCASSPGAQVEQFFGPGTRLTVL.

This clonotype occurred many times. This rearrangement joins TRBV20-1 to TRBJ2-6; 10 bases align to TRBD1. The CDR3 covers 18 residues. The germline V gene encodes CDR1 DFQATT and CDR2 SNEGSKA (reference sequence). V gave up 0 bases and J gave up 3 bases; unmatched junction bases: 8. DNA for the CDR3: TGCAGTGCTAGAGATTTGCTTCGGACAGGGGGTGGGGCCAACGTCCTGACTTTC. Translating it yields CSARDLLRTGGGANVLTF.

The chain links TRBV4-1 to TRBJ2-3; D is ambiguous. Trimming took 4 bases from V and 1 from J, leaving 21 bases between them. Germline V CDR1 and CDR2: MGHRA, YSYEKL. The CDR3 spans 18 residues. Here the CDR3 reads CASSLPVDPRGRTDTQYF. The CDR3 region has the DNA TGCGCCAGCAGCCTACCGGTGGACCCGCGTGGGCGCACAGATACGCAGTATTTT.

Ten or more counts support this clonotype. The chain recombines TRBV4-1 with TRBJ2-7, with D possibly matching TRBD1 (6 bases). The CDR3 is made up of 15 amino acids. The ends were cut back, 0 bases at V and 2 bases at J, with 11 bases in the middle. The germline V gene encodes CDR1 MGHRA and CDR2 YSYEKL. CDR3: CASSQERDTAYEQYV. In DNA, the CDR3 is TGCGCCAGCAGCCAAGAAAGGGACACTGCCTACGAGCAGTACGTC.

The table lists this clonotype with many counts. The chain links TRBV18 to TRBJ2-6, with D perhaps matching TRBD1 (5 bases). Trimming removed 2 bases from V and 0 bases from J, with 14 bases in between. CDR1 and CDR2 (germline): KGHSH, LQKENI. This CDR3 comprises 18 residues. The CDR3 DNA is TGTGCCAGCTCACCAATGGCAGGGCGAAGCTCTGGGGCCAACGTCCTGACTTTC. As protein: CASSPMAGRSSGANVLTF.